This T cell receptor (beta chain) emerged from a study of blood T cell repertoires in COVID-19. V was trimmed by 10 bases and J by 5 bases, leaving 19 bases between them. This CDR3 has 14 amino acids. Germline V gives CDR1 LNHDA, CDR2 SQIVND (reference sequence). All enrollees were about 18 to 90 years old and from roughly 26 US areas. All exposed participants met a person with COVID-19 within 2 weeks before entering the study. Clones were sequenced by immunoSEQ multiplex PCR, and TCRdb holds only the in-frame ones, with some missing. Of fewer than 250,000 clones in the sample, 83% were seen once. The sequenced sample consisted of PBMCs or T cells enriched from blood (not recorded which). The chain couples TRBV19 to TRBJ2-3, with D possibly TRBD1 on 7 matching bases. The receptor was derived from a woman in her thirties or forties who had been exposed to COVID-19. The CDR3: CATHQGGSIDTQYF. For the CDR3, the DNA is TGTGCCACTCATCAGGGGGGTAGTATAGATACGCAGTATTTT.